These 10 T cell receptor beta chains came from one sample sequenced in a study of blood T cell repertoires in COVID-19. Using immunoSEQ multiplex PCR, the repertoire was profiled, and TCRdb retains in-frame clones only, with some absent. The sample yields about 98,000 clones, 75% to 85% seen once. Sequenced: peripheral blood. Source of these receptors: a man in his 70s with acute or convalescent COVID-19.

The chain joins TRBV5-5 to TRBJ1-1; D unclear. The length of the CDR3 is 11 residues. Germline loops: CDR1 SGHKS, CDR2 YYEKEE (reference sequence). The germline V and J ends were trimmed by 3 bases and 9 bases, with 9 bases remaining between them. The CDR3 nucleotides read TGTGCCAGCAGCTCCACAGAGAAAGCTTTCTTT. The encoded protein is CASSSTEKAFF. Drawing the rest from reference TRBV5-5 and TRBJ1-1, the complete variable domain is DAGVTQSPTHLIKTRGQQVTLRCSPISGHKSVSWYQQVLGQGPQFIFQYYEKEERGRGNFPDRFSARQFPNYSSELNVNALLLGDSALYLCASSSTEKAFFGQGTRLTVV.

This clone was observed a single time. This rearrangement joins TRBV10-3 to TRBJ2-1, with 11 bases aligning to TRBD2. Losses at the gene ends were 7 bases for V and 2 bases for J; bases not matched to a gene: 7. The CDR3 is 16 amino acids. Germline V CDR1 and CDR2: ENHRY, SYGVKD. This CDR3 reads CAIMGTSGGTYNEQFF. CDR3 in DNA: TGTGCCATCATGGGAACTAGCGGGGGAACCTACAATGAGCAGTTCTTC.

The genes are TRBV28 and TRBJ1-1, with TRBD1 matching over 9 bases. The CDR3 is 17 residues long. J lost 1 base, V lost 2 bases, and 8 bases had no gene match. CDR1 and CDR2 from the germline V gene are MDHEN and SYDVKM. The CDR3 nucleotides are TGTGCCAGCAGTTTAACTACAGGGGGCGGGGGGAACACTGAAGCTTTCTTT. Encoded protein: CASSLTTGGGGNTEAFF.

A few counts support this clone. The rearrangement links TRBV28 to TRBJ1-2, with D possibly matching TRBD1 (5 bases). V lost 3 bases, J lost 3 bases, and 11 bases lay in between. Germline CDR1 is MDHEN and CDR2 is SYDVKM. The CDR3 is made up of 14 amino acids. The CDR3 sequence: CASSFRGSDYGYTF. The CDR3 bases are TGTGCCAGCAGTTTTAGGGGCAGCGACTATGGCTACACCTTC.

The gene calls are TRBV19 and TRBJ2-1; D might be TRBD1 (7 bases). Germline lookup yields CDR1 LNHDA and CDR2 SQIVND (reference sequence). This CDR3 has 16 amino acids. Trimming shortened V by 0 bases and J by 6 bases, and 15 bases separated the two germline ends. CDR3 sequence (DNA): TGTGCCAGTAGTATAGATGAGGCAGGGGGAGGCAATGAGCAGTTCTTC. This sequence encodes CASSIDEAGGGNEQFF.

This chain joins TRBV24-1 and TRBJ2-7, with 10 positions matching TRBD1. Germline CDR1 KGHDR, CDR2 SFDVKD. The CDR3 loop spans 15 amino acids. Trimming cost V 3 bases and J 5 bases; bases outside gene matches: 6. The CDR3 sequence is CATSDPGQGIDEQYF. The CDR3 DNA sequence: TGTGCCACCAGTGATCCGGGACAGGGGATCGACGAGCAGTACTTC.

The rearrangement uses TRBV6-5 and TRBJ1-5, with a possible D match to TRBD1 (6 bases). Germline V gives CDR1 MNHEY, CDR2 SVGAGI. V shed 2 bases and J shed 6 bases, with 14 bases lying between them. The CDR3 length is 15 residues. CDR3 in amino acids: CASSYDFRGGQPQHF. Here the CDR3 DNA reads TGTGCCAGCAGTTACGACTTTAGGGGGGGTCAGCCCCAGCATTTT.

The CDR3 region has the DNA TGTGCCAGCTCACGGGACAGACAAGAGACCCAGTACTTC. This sequence encodes CASSRDRQETQYF. This rearrangement joins TRBV18 to TRBJ2-5; 7 bases match TRBD1. The CDR3 loop spans 13 amino acids. J was trimmed by 2 bases and V by 4 bases; bases with no gene match: 1. The germline V gene has CDR1 KGHSH and CDR2 LQKENI.

The genes are TRBV10-3 and TRBJ2-2; 8 bases are shared with TRBD2. This CDR3 contains 16 residues. Germline trimming cut 2 bases from V and 1 base from J; bases unmatched to any gene: 3. The V gene's germline CDR1 is ENHRY and CDR2 SYGVKD. In DNA form, the CDR3 reads TGTGCCATCAGTGAGCGAAGCGGGGGGAACACCGGGGAGCTGTTTTTT. It codes for CAISERSGGNTGELFF.

The V call is TRBV29-1, the J call TRBJ2-3, with 15 positions matching TRBD2. The CDR3 is made up of 15 amino acids. Trimming took 7 bases from V and 8 from J; bases not matched to a gene: 10. Germline lookup yields CDR1 SQVTM and CDR2 ANQGSEA. The CDR3, as DNA: TGCAGCGCCAAGGGACTAGCGGGGGGCGGGGGTACGCAGTATTTT. Translation: CSAKGLAGGGGTQYF.